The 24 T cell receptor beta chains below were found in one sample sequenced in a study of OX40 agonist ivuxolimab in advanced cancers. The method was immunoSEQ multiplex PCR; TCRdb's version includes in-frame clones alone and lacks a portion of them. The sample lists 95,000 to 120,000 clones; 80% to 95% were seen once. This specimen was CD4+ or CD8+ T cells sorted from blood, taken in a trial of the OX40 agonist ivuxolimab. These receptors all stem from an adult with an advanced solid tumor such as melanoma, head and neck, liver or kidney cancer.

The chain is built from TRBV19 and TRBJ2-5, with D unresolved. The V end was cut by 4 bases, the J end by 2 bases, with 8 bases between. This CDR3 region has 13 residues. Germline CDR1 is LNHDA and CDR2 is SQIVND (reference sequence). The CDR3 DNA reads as TGTGCCAGTAGTAGGTCTAGTCAAGAGACCCAGTACTTC. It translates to CASSRSSQETQYF. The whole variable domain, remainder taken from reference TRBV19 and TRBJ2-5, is DGGITQSPKYLFRKEGQNVTLSCEQNLNHDAMYWYRQDPGQGLRLIYYSQIVNDFQKGDIAEGYSVSREKKESFPLTVTSAQKNPTAFYLCASSRSSQETQYFGPGTRLLVL.

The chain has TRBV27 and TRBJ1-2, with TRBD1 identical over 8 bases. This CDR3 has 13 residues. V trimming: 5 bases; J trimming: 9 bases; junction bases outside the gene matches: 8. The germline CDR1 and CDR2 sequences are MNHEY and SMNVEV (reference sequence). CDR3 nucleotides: TGTGCCAGCAGTCAGAGACAGGGGCTTAGCTACACCTTC. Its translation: CASSQRQGLSYTF.

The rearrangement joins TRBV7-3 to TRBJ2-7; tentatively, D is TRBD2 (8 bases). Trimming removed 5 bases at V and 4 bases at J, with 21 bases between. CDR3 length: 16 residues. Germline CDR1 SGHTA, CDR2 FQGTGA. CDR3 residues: CASSNLGLAGQYEQYF. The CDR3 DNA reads TGTGCCAGCAGCAATCTTGGGTTAGCGGGACAGTACGAGCAGTACTTC. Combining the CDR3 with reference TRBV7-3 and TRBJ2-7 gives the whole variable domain GAGVSQTPSNKVTEKGKYVELRCDPISGHTALYWYRQSLGQGPEFLIYFQGTGAADDSGLPNDRFFAVRPEGSVSTLKIQRTERGDSAVYLCASSNLGLAGQYEQYFGPGTRLTVT.

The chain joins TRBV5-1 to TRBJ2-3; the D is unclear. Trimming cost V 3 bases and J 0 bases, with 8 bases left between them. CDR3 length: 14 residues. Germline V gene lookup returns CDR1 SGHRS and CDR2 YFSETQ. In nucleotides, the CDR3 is TGCGCCAGCAGCTCGACCATTAGCACAGATACGCAGTATTTT. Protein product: CASSSTISTDTQYF. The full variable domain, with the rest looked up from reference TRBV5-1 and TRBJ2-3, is KAGVTQTPRYLIKTRGQQVTLSCSPISGHRSVSWYQQTPGQGLQFLFEYFSETQRNKGNFPGRFSGRQFSNSRSEMNVSTLELGDSALYLCASSSTISTDTQYFGPGTRLTVL.

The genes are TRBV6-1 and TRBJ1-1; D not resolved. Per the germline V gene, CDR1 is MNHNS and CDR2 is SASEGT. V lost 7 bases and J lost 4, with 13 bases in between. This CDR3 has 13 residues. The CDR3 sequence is CASILRRATEAFF. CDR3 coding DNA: TGTGCCAGCATTCTCCGGAGGGCCACTGAAGCTTTCTTT.

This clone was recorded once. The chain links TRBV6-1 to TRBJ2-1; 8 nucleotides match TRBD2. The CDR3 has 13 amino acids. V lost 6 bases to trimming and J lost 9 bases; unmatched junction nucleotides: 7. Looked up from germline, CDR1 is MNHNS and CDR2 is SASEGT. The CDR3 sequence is CASRREGHGEQFF. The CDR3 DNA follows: TGTGCCAGCAGACGGGAGGGCCATGGTGAGCAGTTCTTC.

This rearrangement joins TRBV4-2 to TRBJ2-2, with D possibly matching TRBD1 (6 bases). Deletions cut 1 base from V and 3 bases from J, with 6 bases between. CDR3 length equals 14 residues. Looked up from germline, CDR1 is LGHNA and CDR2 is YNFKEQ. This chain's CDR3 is CASSQAGDTGELFF. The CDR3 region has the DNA TGTGCCAGCAGCCAAGCAGGGGACACCGGGGAGCTGTTTTTT.

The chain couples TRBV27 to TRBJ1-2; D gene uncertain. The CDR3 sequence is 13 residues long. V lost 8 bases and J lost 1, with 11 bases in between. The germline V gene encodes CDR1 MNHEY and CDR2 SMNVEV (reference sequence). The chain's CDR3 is CASSGSVNYGYTF. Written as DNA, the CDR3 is TGTGCCAGCTCCGGGTCGGTTAACTATGGCTACACCTTC.

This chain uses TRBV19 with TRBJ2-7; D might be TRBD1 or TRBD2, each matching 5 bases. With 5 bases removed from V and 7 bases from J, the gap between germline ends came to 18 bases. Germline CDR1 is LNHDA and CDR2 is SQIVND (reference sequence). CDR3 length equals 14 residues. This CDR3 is CASSLLGTYGEQYF. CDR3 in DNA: TGTGCCAGTAGTCTTCTAGGGACCTATGGAGAGCAGTACTTC.

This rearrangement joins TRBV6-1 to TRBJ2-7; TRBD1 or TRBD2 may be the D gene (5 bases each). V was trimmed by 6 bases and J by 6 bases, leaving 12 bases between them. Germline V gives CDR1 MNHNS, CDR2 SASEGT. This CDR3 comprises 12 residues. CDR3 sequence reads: CASSFVGGEQYF. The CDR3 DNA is TGTGCCAGCAGCTTTGTTGGGGGCGAGCAGTACTTC.

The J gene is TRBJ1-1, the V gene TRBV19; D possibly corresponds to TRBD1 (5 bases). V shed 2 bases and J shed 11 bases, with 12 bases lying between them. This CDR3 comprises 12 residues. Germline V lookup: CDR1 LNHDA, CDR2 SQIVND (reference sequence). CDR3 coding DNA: TGTGCCAGTAGTATAAAGGAGGGGATGGCTTTCTTT. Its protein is CASSIKEGMAFF. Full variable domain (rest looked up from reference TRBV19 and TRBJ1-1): DGGITQSPKYLFRKEGQNVTLSCEQNLNHDAMYWYRQDPGQGLRLIYYSQIVNDFQKGDIAEGYSVSREKKESFPLTVTSAQKNPTAFYLCASSIKEGMAFFGQGTRLTVV.

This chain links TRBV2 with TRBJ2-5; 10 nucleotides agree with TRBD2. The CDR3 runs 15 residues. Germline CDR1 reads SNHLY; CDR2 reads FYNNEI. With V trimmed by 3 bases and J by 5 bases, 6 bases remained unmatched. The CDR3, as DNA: TGTGCCAGCAGTGAGTCCCTAGCGGGGGCTGAGACCCAGTACTTC. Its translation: CASSESLAGAETQYF.

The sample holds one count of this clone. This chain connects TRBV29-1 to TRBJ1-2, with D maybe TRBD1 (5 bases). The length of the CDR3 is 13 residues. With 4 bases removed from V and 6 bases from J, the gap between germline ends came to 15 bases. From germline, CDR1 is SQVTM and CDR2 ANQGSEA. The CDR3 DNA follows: TGCAGCGTTGGGAGCAGGGATTCGGATGGCTACACCTTC. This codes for CSVGSRDSDGYTF. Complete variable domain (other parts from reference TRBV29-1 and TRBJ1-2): SAVISQKPSRDICQRGTSLTIQCQVDSQVTMMFWYRQQPGQSLTLIATANQGSEATYESGFVIDKFPISRPNLTFSTLTVSNMSPEDSSIYLCSVGSRDSDGYTFGSGTRLTVV.

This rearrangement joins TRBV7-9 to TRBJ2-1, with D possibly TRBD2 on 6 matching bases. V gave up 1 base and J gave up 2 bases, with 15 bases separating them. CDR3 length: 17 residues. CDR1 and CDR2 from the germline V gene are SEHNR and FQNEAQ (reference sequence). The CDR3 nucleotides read TGTGCCAGCAGCTTAGACGCCTTAGCGGCCACCTACAATGAGCAGTTCTTC. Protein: CASSLDALAATYNEQFF.

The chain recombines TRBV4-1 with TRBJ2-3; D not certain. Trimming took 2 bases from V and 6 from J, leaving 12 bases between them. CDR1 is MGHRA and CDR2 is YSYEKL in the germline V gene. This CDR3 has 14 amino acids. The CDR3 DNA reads TGCGCCAGCAGCCAAAGCAGGCTAGGGGATACGCAGTATTTT. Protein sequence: CASSQSRLGDTQYF.

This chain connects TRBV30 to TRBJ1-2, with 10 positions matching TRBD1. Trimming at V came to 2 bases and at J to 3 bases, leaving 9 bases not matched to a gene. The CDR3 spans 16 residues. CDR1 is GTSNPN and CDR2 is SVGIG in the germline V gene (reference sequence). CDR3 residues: CAWSRWTGGAHYGYTF. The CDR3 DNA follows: TGTGCCTGGAGTCGTTGGACAGGGGGTGCCCACTATGGCTACACCTTC.

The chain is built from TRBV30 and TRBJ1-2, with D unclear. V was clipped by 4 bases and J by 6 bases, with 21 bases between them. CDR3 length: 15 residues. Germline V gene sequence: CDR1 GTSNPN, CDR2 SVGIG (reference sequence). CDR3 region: CAWIPGVGVTNGYTF. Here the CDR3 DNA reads TGTGCCTGGATACCCGGGGTCGGGGTTACCAATGGCTACACCTTC.

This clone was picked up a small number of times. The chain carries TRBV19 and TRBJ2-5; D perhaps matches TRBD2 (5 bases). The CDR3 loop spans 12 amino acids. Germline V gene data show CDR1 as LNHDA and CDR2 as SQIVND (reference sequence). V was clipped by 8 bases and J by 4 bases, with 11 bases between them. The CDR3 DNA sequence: TGTGCCAGTCGGGCGGGTGGAGAGACCCAGTACTTC. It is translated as CASRAGGETQYF.

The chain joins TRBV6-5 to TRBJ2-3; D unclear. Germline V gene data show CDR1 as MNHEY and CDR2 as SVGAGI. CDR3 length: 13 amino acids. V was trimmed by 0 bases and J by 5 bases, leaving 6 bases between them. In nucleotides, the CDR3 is TGTGCCAGCAGTTACTCGATTCTAGATACGCAGTATTTT. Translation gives CASSYSILDTQYF.

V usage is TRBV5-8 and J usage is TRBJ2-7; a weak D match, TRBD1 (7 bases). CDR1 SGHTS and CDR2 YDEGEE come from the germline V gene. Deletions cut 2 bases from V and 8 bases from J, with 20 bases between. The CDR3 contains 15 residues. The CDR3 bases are TGTGCCAGCAGCTTTCAACAGACAGGGAGGAGGCAGCAGTACTTC. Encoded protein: CASSFQQTGRRQQYF.

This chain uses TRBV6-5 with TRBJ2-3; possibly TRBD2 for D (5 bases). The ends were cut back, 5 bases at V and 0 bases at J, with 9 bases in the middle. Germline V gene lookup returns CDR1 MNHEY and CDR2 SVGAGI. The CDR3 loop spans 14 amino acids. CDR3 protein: CASSTLDSTDTQYF. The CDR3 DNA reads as TGTGCCAGCAGTACACTAGATAGCACAGATACGCAGTATTTT.

The CDR3, as DNA: TGTGCCAGCAGTTGGGGGTTTCACGGGACTGAAGCTTTCTTT. Protein: CASSWGFHGTEAFF. This chain joins TRBV7-2 and TRBJ1-1, with D perhaps matching TRBD1 (5 bases). With 6 bases removed from V and 5 bases from J, the gap between germline ends came to 16 bases. The CDR3 has 14 amino acids. Germline V gene sequence: CDR1 SGHTA, CDR2 FQGNSA.

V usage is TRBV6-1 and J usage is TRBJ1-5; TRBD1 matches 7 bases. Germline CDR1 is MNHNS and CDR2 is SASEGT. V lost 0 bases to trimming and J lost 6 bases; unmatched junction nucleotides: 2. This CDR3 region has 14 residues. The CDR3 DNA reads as TGTGCCAGCAGTGAAGCAGGGGGCAGTCAGCCCCAGCATTTT. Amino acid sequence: CASSEAGGSQPQHF.

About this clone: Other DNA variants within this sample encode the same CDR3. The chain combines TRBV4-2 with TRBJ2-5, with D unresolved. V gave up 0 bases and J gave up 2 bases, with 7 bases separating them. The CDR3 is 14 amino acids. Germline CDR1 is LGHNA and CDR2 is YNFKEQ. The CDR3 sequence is CASSQDARQETQYF. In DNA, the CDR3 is TGTGCCAGCAGCCAAGACGCGCGGCAAGAGACCCAGTACTTC.